Presented here are 4 T cell receptor beta chains from one specimen sequenced in a study of T cells in Graves' hyperthyroidism and ophthalmopathy. The source material, RNA transcripts, was used to amplify TCR beta CDR3 regions. RT-PCR in the first round (using the HTBI primer set) targeted the TCR CDR3. A single record per CDR3 protein comes from TCRdb applying MiXCR to the multiplex PCR reads. The sample holds hundreds of thousands of distinct CDR3 sequences; about 15% are singletons and the top ten take approximately 15%. Sequenced sample: blood. These receptor sequences come from a woman between 18 and 29 years old with Graves' ophthalmopathy.

Ten or more counts support this clonotype. V usage is TRBV12-3 or TRBV12-4 and J usage is TRBJ2-1; tentative D call: TRBD2 (7 bases). Between the trimmed V and J ends, which lost 0 bases and 0 bases, there was a span of 15 bases. The CDR3 is 18 residues long. CDR3 protein: CASSLAGGRVYSYNEQFF. The CDR3 bases are TGTGCCAGCAGTTTAGCGGGGGGGCGGGTATACTCCTACAATGAGCAGTTCTTC.

This clonotype showed up just a few times. J is TRBJ1-4 and V is TRBV20-1, with TRBD1 matching over 11 bases. This CDR3 has 14 residues. The V gene's germline CDR1 is DFQATT and CDR2 SNEGSKA (reference sequence). Unmatched junction bases numbered 3, after V lost 3 bases and J lost 6 bases. Here the CDR3 reads CSARSDRGHEKLFF. The CDR3 region has the DNA TGCAGTGCTAGGTCGGACAGGGGGCATGAAAAACTGTTTTTT.

The genes are TRBV12-3 or TRBV12-4 and TRBJ2-1, with D perhaps TRBD1 (6 bases). This CDR3 comprises 16 residues. V was shortened by 3 bases and J by 9 bases, with 21 bases between the two germline ends. The CDR3 protein is CASSFFWTATPGEQFF. Here the CDR3 DNA reads TGTGCCAGCAGTTTTTTTTGGACAGCGACCCCGGGTGAGCAGTTCTTC.

As regards this clonotype: With a much larger clone just one base away, this may be a read error. CDR3 nucleotide sequence: TGTGCCAGCAGTTTATTTGGACAGCCGAGCACTGAAGCTTTCTTT. The encoded protein is CASSLFGQPSTEAFF. V is TRBV28 and J is TRBJ1-1; D possibly corresponds to TRBD1 (6 bases). The germline V gene has CDR1 MDHEN and CDR2 SYDVKM. The CDR3 extends over 15 amino acids. Trimming pared 1 base from V and 4 bases from J, leaving 13 bases between.